This section outlines one T cell receptor beta chain sequence together with its context. Its target is not known. The PCR used 60 Vbeta and 13 Jbeta primers. Produced via immunoSEQ multiplex PCR; TCRdb's table is partial and in-frame only. The sample contains 170,000 or so clones, about 84% of which appear only once. This entry is derived from a study of cytomegalovirus exposure and HLA in healthy donors. Study background: 81% of a few hundred genotyped donors fell in the Caucasian-associated ancestry cluster.

Donors consisted of healthy bone marrow donors. Study outcomes and limitations: An analysis that was carried out later associated approximately 17,000 TCR beta sequences with HLA alleles at 0.05 false discovery rate.

CDR3 length: 13 amino acids. V was shortened by 1 base and J by 5 bases, with 7 bases between the two germline ends. From germline, CDR1 is SGHTA and CDR2 FQGNSA. The sequenced sample consisted of PBMCs. The V call is TRBV7-2, the J call TRBJ2-3; D unresolved. This sequence was found in a man aged 18 to 29 in good health and CMV-seronegative. CDR3 sequence reads: CASSLEIRDTQYF. The CDR3 nucleotides are TGTGCCAGCAGCTTAGAAATCAGAGATACGCAGTATTTT.